This T cell receptor (beta chain) was recorded in a study of blood T cells in healthy people across ages. Overall study findings and caveats: The recorded TCR beta diversity per million T cells decreased in a roughly linear manner with age. Long-lived and aged donors differed, with more naive CD4+ cells and higher diversity in the long-lived.

Each sample yielded at least 7 million isolated PBMCs. The CDR3 spans 16 residues. V lost 8 bases to trimming and J lost 0 bases; unmatched junction nucleotides: 10. Germline CDR1 is MNHNY and CDR2 is SVGAGI (reference sequence). A J-beta primer mix and a sample-barcoded 5' primer were used in a second PCR of about 7 to 12 cycles. Researchers report that each sample yielded at least 2.5 million CDR3-containing paired-end reads. TCRdb independently ran MiXCR on the 5' RACE reads; one entry per CDR3 protein. Here the sample spans hundreds of thousands of distinct CDR3 sequences, approximately 30% being singletons. A remark on this clonotype: Its antigen is still unknown.

The sequencing input was blood. This TCR was sampled from an elderly woman in good health. The J gene is TRBJ2-1, the V gene TRBV6-6; 7 bases are shared with TRBD2. CDR3 bases: TGTGCCAGCTCGGGAGGACGGAAGAGCTCCTACAATGAGCAGTTCTTC. Its protein is CASSGGRKSSYNEQFF.